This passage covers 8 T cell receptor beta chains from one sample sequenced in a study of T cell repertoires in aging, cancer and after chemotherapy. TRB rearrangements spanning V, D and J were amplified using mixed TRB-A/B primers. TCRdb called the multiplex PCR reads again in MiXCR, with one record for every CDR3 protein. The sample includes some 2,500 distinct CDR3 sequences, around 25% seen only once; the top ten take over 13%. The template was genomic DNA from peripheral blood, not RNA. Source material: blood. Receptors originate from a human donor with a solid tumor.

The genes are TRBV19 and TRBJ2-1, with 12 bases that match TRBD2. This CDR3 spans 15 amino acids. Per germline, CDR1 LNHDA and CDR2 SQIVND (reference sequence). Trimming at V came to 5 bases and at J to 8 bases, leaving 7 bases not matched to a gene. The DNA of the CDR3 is TGTGCCAGTAGTGGGACTAGCGGGTCTTTCGATGAGCAGTTCTTC. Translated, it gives CASSGTSGSFDEQFF.

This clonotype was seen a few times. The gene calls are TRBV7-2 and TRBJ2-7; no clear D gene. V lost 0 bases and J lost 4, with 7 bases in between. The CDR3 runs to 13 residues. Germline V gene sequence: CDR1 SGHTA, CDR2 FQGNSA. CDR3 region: CASSLAIMYEQYF. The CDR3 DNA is TGTGCCAGCAGCTTAGCGATTATGTACGAGCAGTACTTC.

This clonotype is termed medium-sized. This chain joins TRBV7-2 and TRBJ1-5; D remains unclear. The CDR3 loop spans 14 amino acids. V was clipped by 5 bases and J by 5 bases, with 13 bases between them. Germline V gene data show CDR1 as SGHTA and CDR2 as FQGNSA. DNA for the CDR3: TGTGCCAGCAGCATGCCAGGTAATCATCAGCCCCAGCATTTT. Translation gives CASSMPGNHQPQHF.

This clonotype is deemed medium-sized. For the CDR3, the DNA is TGTGCCAGCAGCTTGAGGACGGGACAGAACGTAAAGGAGACCCAGTACTTC. It translates to CASSLRTGQNVKETQYF. The chain carries TRBV5-4 and TRBJ2-5; 7 nucleotides match TRBD1. The length of the CDR3 is 17 residues. V was clipped by 1 base and J by 5 bases; unmatched bases: 14. Germline values: CDR1 SGHNT, CDR2 YYREEE (reference sequence).

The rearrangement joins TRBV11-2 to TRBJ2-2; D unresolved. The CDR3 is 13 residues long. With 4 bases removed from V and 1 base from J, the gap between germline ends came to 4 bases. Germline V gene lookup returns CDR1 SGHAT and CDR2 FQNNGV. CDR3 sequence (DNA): TGTGCCAGCAGCTCACAGAACACCGGGGAGCTGTTTTTT. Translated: CASSSQNTGELFF.

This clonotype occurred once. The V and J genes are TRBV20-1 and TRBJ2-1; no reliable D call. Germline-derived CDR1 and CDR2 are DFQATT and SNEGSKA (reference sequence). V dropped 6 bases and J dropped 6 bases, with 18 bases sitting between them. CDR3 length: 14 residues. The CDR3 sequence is CSALETPRSNEQFF. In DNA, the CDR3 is TGCAGTGCGCTAGAAACCCCTAGAAGCAATGAGCAGTTCTTC.

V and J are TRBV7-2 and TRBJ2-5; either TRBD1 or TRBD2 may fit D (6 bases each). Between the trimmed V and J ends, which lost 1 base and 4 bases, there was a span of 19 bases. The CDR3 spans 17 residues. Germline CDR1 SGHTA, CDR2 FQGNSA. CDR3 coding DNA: TGTGCCAGCAGCTTAGATCCCCCGGGGGCGATGAGAGAGACCCAGTACTTC. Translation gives CASSLDPPGAMRETQYF.

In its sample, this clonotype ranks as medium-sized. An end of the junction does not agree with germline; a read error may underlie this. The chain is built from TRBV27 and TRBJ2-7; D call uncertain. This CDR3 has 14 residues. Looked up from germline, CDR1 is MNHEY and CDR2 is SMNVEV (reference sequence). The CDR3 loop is CASSTLGPSNEQYF. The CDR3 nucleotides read TGTGCCAGCAGTACACTGGGCCCCTCCAACGAGCAGTACTTC.